These 12 T cell receptor beta chains were all obtained from the same sample, sequenced in a study of blood T cell repertoires in COVID-19. TCRdb's copy holds only in-frame clones and misses some; the assay was immunoSEQ multiplex PCR. The sample yields approximately 270,000 clones, approximately 86% seen once. Sequenced sample: peripheral blood. All receptors derive from a human donor with COVID-19, enrolled during active disease. The donor label of this sample is uncertain.

This clone was seen once. This chain connects TRBV9 to TRBJ2-1; D possibly corresponds to TRBD2 (5 bases). CDR1 and CDR2 (germline): SGDLS, YYNGEE. V was shortened by 3 bases and J by 0 bases, with 16 bases between the two germline ends. The CDR3 consists of 17 residues. CDR3 coding DNA: TGTGCCAGCAGCGGAACTAGGGTCCTCCTCTCCTACAATGAGCAGTTCTTC. This sequence encodes CASSGTRVLLSYNEQFF.

This chain links TRBV18 with TRBJ2-3; 13 nucleotides line up with TRBD2. Unmatched junction bases numbered 0, after V lost 3 bases and J lost 3 bases. Germline CDR1 reads KGHSH; CDR2 reads LQKENI. The CDR3 loop spans 15 amino acids. The CDR3, as DNA: TGTGCCAGCTCACCGGGACTAGCGGGAACAGATACGCAGTATTTT. It specifies CASSPGLAGTDTQYF. Using reference TRBV18 and TRBJ2-3 for the parts outside the CDR3, the full variable domain is NAGVMQNPRHLVRRRGQEARLRCSPMKGHSHVYWYRQLPEEGLKFMVYLQKENIIDESGMPKERFSAEFPKEGPSILRIQQVVRGDSAAYFCASSPGLAGTDTQYFGPGTRLTVL.

The rearrangement uses TRBV5-1 and TRBJ1-2; D perhaps matches TRBD1 (6 bases). CDR1 is SGHRS and CDR2 is YFSETQ in the germline V gene. Trimming pared 4 bases from V and 6 bases from J, leaving 16 bases between. The CDR3 length is 14 residues. CDR3 nucleotide sequence: TGCGCCAGCAGCCAACAGGGCGGACTAGATGGCTACACCTTC. Translating it yields CASSQQGGLDGYTF.

J is TRBJ1-1 and V is TRBV6-5; D is perhaps TRBD1 (6 bases). The CDR3 is 14 amino acids. Trimming cost V 5 bases and J 12 bases, with 22 bases left between them. CDR1 is MNHEY, CDR2 SVGAGI, per germline. CDR3 loop: CASSQDRDILGSFF. The CDR3 DNA follows: TGTGCCAGCAGTCAGGACCGGGACATCCTAGGATCTTTCTTT.

The chain links TRBV27 to TRBJ1-6, with 7 bases aligning to TRBD1. J lost 0 bases, V lost 1 base, and 6 bases had no gene match. From germline, CDR1 is MNHEY and CDR2 SMNVEV (reference sequence). The CDR3 consists of 18 residues. The CDR3, as DNA: TGTGCCAGCAGTTTATTCGGGACAGCGAGCTCCTATAATTCACCCCTCCACTTT. Its protein product is CASSLFGTASSYNSPLHF.

CDR3 protein: CASSSDRAYNEQFF. The CDR3 nucleotides read TGTGCCAGCAGCTCGGACAGGGCGTACAATGAGCAGTTCTTC. The chain employs TRBV7-3 and TRBJ2-1; 8 positions match TRBD1. Unmatched junction bases numbered 3, after V lost 4 bases and J lost 4 bases. The CDR3 extends over 14 amino acids. The germline CDR1 and CDR2 sequences are SGHTA and FQGTGA.

This sequence joins TRBV19 and TRBJ1-5; 10 bases align to TRBD1. CDR1 and CDR2 (germline): LNHDA, SQIVND (reference sequence). The length of the CDR3 is 18 residues. Trimming took 3 bases from V and 0 from J; bases not matched to a gene: 8. Here the CDR3 DNA reads TGTGCCAGTAGTATCCAGACAGGGGGCCAATATAGCAATCAGCCCCAGCATTTT. It codes for CASSIQTGGQYSNQPQHF.

This clone was recorded once. The chain couples TRBV5-4 to TRBJ2-5, with D possibly matching TRBD2 (6 bases). The CDR3 covers 15 residues. Germline CDR1 reads SGHNT; CDR2 reads YYREEE (reference sequence). Trimming pared 9 bases from V and 3 bases from J, leaving 21 bases between. CDR3 DNA sequence: TGTGCCACCCATTCCGGAGGGGCAAGAGAAGAGACCCAGTACTTC. This translates into CATHSGGAREETQYF.

V gene TRBV3-1 (or the pseudogene TRBV3-2) combines with J gene TRBJ1-4, with 9 bases identical to TRBD1. Per the germline V gene, CDR1 is LGHDT and CDR2 is YNNKEL (reference sequence). The V and J ends lost 8 bases and 8 bases, in that order; junction bases with no gene match: 12. The CDR3 loop spans 15 amino acids. This CDR3 reads CASGPTGGAGEKLFF. The DNA for the CDR3 is TGTGCCAGCGGCCCAACAGGGGGCGCGGGGGAAAAACTGTTTTTT.

This clone occurred a few times. The rearrangement links TRBV11-3 to TRBJ2-3; TRBD2 aligns across 16 bases. Germline V CDR1 and CDR2: SGHNT, YENEEA. The CDR3 sequence is 18 residues long. The ends lost 5 bases at V and 0 bases at J; junction bases unmatched: 5. CDR3 nucleotide sequence: TGTGCCAGCAGCACGGGACTAGCGGGAGGGTCTAGCACAGATACGCAGTATTTT. Translation: CASSTGLAGGSSTDTQYF. The full variable domain, completed using reference TRBV11-3 and TRBJ2-3, is EAGVVQSPRYKIIEKKQPVAFWCNPISGHNTLYWYLQNLGQGPELLIRYENEEAVDDSQLPKDRFSAERLKGVDSTLKIQPAELGDSAVYLCASSTGLAGGSSTDTQYFGPGTRLTVL.

In DNA form, the CDR3 reads TGTGCCAGCAGTTACTCCACGAACAGGGAAGAAAAACTGTTTTTT. The encoded protein is CASSYSTNREEKLFF. V gene TRBV6-2 or TRBV6-3 combines with J gene TRBJ1-4, with D maybe TRBD1 (6 bases). With 0 bases removed from V and 8 bases from J, the gap between germline ends came to 13 bases. The CDR3 loop spans 15 amino acids. Looked up from germline, CDR1 is MNHEY and CDR2 is SVGEGT.

The chain uses TRBV10-1 and TRBJ2-1; the match to TRBD2 covers 7 bases. Germline V CDR1 and CDR2: WNHNN, SYGVQD (reference sequence). The CDR3 sequence is 14 residues long. Unmatched junction bases numbered 6, after V lost 6 bases and J lost 4 bases. The CDR3: CASSSSGPYNEQFF. The DNA of the CDR3 is TGCGCCAGCAGCTCTAGCGGACCTTACAATGAGCAGTTCTTC.